This T cell receptor (beta chain) is drawn from a study of cytomegalovirus exposure and HLA in healthy donors. Study results and caveats: A few CMV-associated chains were confirmed in vitro to be specific for CMV antigens. Later, an analysis found that TCR clusters from the first cohort tended to co-occur in the roughly 110 validation repertoires.

Profiling relied on immunoSEQ multiplex PCR, and the TCRdb table lists in-frame clones only, not all of them. This sample has 280,000 or so clones, with 88% found just once. As concerns this clone: Its antigen is not known.

Losses at the gene ends were 6 bases for V and 2 bases for J; bases not matched to a gene: 6. Per germline, CDR1 SGHRS and CDR2 YFSETQ. This CDR3 has 15 residues. Separate from the approximately 670-subject first cohort, the approximately 120-subject validation cohort was the one that the donors belonged to. The material sequenced was PBMCs. This chain uses TRBV5-1 with TRBJ2-3; 10 bases fit TRBD1. The source of this sequence is a woman younger than 35 in good health and CMV-seronegative. CDR3 protein: CASTVGQGNTDTQYF. CDR3 nucleotide sequence: TGCGCCAGCACCGTGGGACAGGGGAACACAGATACGCAGTATTTT.